This TCR beta chain was recovered during a study of vaccination and CD4 T cells after COVID-19. The wider study: Two of the convalescents were Hispanic, and convalescents were six males and four females. Overlapping peptides covering the spike proteins of SARS-CoV-2, HCoV-NL63, HCoV-OC43 and HCoV-229E were added to stimulate cells.

Treatment reported: approximately nine-day PBMC culture with coronavirus spike peptide pools or control peptides (ViraFEST assay). With the Oncomine TCR Beta short-read assay, DNA from cultured CD4+ T cells was sequenced. TCRdb analysed the PCR reads with MiXCR anew, one entry per CDR3 protein. The top ten clones hold 55% to 70% of a sample with about 4,000 distinct CDR3 sequences, less than 55% of them seen once. The V and J ends lost 0 bases and 13 bases, in that order; junction bases with no gene match: 10. Germline CDR1 is GTSNPN and CDR2 is SVGIG (reference sequence). The CDR3 sequence is 13 residues long. Findings and caveats of the study: Although the median of SARS-CoV-2-reactive clonotypes rose from about 22 to 38, the change was not significant.

This clonotype was observed a single time. The antigen is undetermined. Material: CD4+ T cells from blood, cultured in vitro. The J gene is TRBJ2-3, the V gene TRBV30; 7 nucleotides align to TRBD2. The origin of this receptor is a human donor who had recovered from COVID-19. The CDR3 nucleotides are TGTGCCTGGAGTGTACGGGGGAGGGGCCCAGAGTATTTT. The encoded protein is CAWSVRGRGPEYF. The full variable domain, rest sourced from reference TRBV30 and TRBJ2-3, is SQTIHQWPATLVQPVGSPLSLECTVEGTSNPNLYWYRQAAGRGLQLLFYSVGIGQISSEVPQNLSASRPQDRQFILSSKKLLLSDSGFYLCAWSVRGRGPEYFGPGTRLTVL.